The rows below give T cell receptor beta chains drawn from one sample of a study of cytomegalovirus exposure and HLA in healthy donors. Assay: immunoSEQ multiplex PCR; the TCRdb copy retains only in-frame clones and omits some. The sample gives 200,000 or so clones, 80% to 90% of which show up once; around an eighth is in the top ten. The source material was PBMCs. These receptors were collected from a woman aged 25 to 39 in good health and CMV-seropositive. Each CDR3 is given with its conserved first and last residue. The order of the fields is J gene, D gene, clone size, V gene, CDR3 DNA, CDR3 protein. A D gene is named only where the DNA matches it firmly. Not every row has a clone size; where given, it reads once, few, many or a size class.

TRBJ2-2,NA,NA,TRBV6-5,TGTGCCAGCAGTTCGCCGGGACATCAGAACACCGGGGAGCTGTTTTTT,CASSSPGHQNTGELFF
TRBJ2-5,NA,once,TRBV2,TGTGCCAGCAGTGAGAGTTTCCAGTACTTC,CASSESFQYF
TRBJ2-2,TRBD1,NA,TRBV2,TGTGCCAGCAGTGAGTCCCCGGGACAGTTGAACACCGGGGAGCTGTTTTTT,CASSESPGQLNTGELFF
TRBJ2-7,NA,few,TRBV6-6,TGTGCCAGCGGGCCCTCACGGGGAACCTACGAGCAGTACTTC,CASGPSRGTYEQYF
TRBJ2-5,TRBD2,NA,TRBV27,TGTGCCAGCAGTTCGGGGGGAGTACCAGAGACCCAGTACTTC,CASSSGGVPETQYF
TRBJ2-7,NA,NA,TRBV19,TGTGCCAGTAGTATATCGGGCGAGCAGTACTTC,CASSISGEQYF
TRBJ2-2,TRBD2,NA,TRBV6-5,TGTGCCAGCAGAAGGACTAGCGGAAACACCGGGGAGCTGTTTTTT,CASRRTSGNTGELFF
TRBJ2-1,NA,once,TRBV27,TGTGCCAGCAGGACATCCTCCGGTGAGCAGTTCTTC,CASRTSSGEQFF
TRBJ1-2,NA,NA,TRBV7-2,TGTGCCAGCAGCTTAGGGCTGATCTACACCTTC,CASSLGLIYTF
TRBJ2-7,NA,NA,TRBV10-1,TGCGCCAGCAGGCAACAAGGGGGTCTCGAGCAGTACTTC,CASRQQGGLEQYF
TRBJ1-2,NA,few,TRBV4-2,TGTGCCAGCAGCCAAGACGGGGGGTATGGCTACACCTTC,CASSQDGGYGYTF
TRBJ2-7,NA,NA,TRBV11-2,TGTGCCAGCAGCTTCAACAACGATTTCCCCTACGAGCAGTACTTC,CASSFNNDFPYEQYF
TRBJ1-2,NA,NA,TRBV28,TGTGCCAGCAGTTTACAGGGGTCTGGCGGCTACACCTTC,CASSLQGSGGYTF
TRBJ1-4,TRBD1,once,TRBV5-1,TGCGCCAGCAGCAAGGGACAGAATGAAAAACTGTTTTTT,CASSKGQNEKLFF
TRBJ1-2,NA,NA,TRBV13,TGTGCCAGCAGTCCCAGAACAGGGTTTGGTGGCTACACCTTC,CASSPRTGFGGYTF